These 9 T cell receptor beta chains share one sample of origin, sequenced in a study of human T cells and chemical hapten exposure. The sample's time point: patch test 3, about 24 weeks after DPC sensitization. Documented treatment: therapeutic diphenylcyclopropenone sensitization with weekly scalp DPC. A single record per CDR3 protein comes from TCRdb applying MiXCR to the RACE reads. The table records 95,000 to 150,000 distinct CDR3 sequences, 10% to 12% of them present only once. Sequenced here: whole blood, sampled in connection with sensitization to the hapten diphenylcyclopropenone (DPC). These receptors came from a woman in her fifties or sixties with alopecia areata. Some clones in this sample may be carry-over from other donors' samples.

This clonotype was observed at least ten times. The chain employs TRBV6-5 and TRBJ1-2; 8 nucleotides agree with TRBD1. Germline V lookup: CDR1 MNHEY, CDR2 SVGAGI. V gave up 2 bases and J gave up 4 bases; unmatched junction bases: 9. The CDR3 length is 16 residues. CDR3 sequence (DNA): TGTGCCAGCAGTTACCGGACAGGGAAAAAGGCCTATGGCTACACCTTC. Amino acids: CASSYRTGKKAYGYTF.

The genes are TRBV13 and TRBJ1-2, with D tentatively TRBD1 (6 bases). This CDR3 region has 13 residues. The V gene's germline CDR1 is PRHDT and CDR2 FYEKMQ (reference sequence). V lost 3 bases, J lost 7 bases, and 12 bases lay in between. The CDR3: CASSFGGSVGYTF. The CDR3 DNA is TGTGCCAGCAGCTTCGGGGGCTCTGTTGGCTACACCTTC. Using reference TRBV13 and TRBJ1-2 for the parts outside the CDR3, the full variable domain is AAGVIQSPRHLIKEKRETATLKCYPIPRHDTVYWYQQGPGQDPQFLISFYEKMQSDKGSIPDRFSAQQFSDYHSELNMSSLELGDSALYFCASSFGGSVGYTFGSGTRLTVV.

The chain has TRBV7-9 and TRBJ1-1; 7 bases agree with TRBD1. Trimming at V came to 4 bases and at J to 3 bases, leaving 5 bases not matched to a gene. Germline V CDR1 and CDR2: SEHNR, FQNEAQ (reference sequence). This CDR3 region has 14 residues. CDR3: CASSSNRGYTEAFF. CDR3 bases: TGTGCCAGCAGCTCGAACAGGGGTTACACTGAAGCTTTCTTT.

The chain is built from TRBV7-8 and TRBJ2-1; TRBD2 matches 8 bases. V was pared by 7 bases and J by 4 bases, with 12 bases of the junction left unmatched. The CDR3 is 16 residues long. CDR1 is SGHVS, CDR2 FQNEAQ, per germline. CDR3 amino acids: CASTHDPSGPYNEQFF. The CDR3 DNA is TGTGCCAGCACCCACGACCCTAGCGGGCCTTACAATGAGCAGTTCTTC.

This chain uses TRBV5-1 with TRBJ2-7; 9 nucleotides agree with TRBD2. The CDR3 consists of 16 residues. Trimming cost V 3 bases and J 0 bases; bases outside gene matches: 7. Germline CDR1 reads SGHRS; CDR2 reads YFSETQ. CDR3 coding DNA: TGCGCCAGCAGCTCCTCTCCTAGCGGGGCCTCCTACGAGCAGTACTTC. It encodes CASSSSPSGASYEQYF.

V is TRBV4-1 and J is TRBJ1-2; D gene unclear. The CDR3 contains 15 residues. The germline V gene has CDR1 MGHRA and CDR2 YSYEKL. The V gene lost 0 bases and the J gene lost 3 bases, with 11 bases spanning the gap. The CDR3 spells CASSQEAGTHYGYTF. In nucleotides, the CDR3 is TGCGCCAGCAGCCAAGAGGCAGGCACCCACTATGGCTACACCTTC.

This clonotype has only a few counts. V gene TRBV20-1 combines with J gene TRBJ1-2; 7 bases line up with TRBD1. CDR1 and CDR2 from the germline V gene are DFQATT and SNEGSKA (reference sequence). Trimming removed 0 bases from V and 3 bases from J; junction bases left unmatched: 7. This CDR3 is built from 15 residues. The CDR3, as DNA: TGCAGTGCTAGAGATATCAGGGGGACGTACTATGGCTACACCTTC. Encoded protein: CSARDIRGTYYGYTF.

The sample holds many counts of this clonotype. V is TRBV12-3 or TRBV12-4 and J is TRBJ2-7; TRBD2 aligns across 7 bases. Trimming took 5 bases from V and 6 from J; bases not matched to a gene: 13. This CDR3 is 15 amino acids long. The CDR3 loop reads CASSPSIAGESEQYF. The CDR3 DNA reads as TGTGCCAGCAGTCCCTCGATTGCGGGAGAGAGCGAGCAGTACTTC.

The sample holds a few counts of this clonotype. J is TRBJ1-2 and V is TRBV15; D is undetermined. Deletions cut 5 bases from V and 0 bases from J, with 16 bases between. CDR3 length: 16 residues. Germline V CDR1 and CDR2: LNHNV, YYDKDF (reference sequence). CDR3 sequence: CATSPDRGVPNYGYTF. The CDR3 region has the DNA TGTGCCACCAGCCCAGATCGCGGAGTTCCTAACTATGGCTACACCTTC.